Sequencing of this T cell receptor (beta chain) was carried out in a study of patients and donors after allogeneic stem cell transplantation. TCRdb itself ran the RT-PCR reads through MiXCR, one entry per CDR3 protein. In the table there are a few hundred thousand distinct CDR3 sequences, over 12% of which are singletons. This clonotype was observed a few times. V dropped 3 bases and J dropped 5 bases, with 16 bases sitting between them. The germline CDR1 and CDR2 sequences are SGHDN and FVKESK. CDR3 length: 15 residues. V usage is TRBV14 and J usage is TRBJ2-5, with D possibly matching TRBD1 (5 bases). The specimen was blood, either unsorted or a sorted T cell fraction (not recorded which). The sequence was collected from a human donor who was either an allogeneic HSCT recipient or a stem cell or donor lymphocyte infusion donor (not recorded which). It is not recorded whose cells these are; they may come from a transplant donor. CDR3 loop: CASSHRDGRRETQYF. CDR3 DNA: TGTGCCAGCAGCCACAGGGATGGAAGAAGGGAGACCCAGTACTTC.